This T cell receptor beta chain was observed in a study of beta chain features in type 1 diabetes. Study results and limitations: It was among patients, rather than healthy donors, that naive, central memory and Treg TCRB repertoires appeared more similar.

The sample holds many counts of this clone. Its antigen is not known. Trimming cost V 2 bases and J 0 bases, with 11 bases left between them. This CDR3 has 15 amino acids. Germline CDR1 and CDR2: KGHSH and LQKENI. The investigators reverse transcribed all of the isolated RNA, so they sequenced expressed TCRB transcripts. The assay was immunoSEQ multiplex PCR, and TCRdb's table has in-frame clones only and misses some. The sample carries fewer than 400,000 clones, less than 9.5% recorded once. This chain joins TRBV18 and TRBJ2-7, with a possible D match to TRBD2 (5 bases). The receptor comes from a woman younger than 30 in good health. The sequenced sample consisted of central memory CD4+ T cells from blood. The CDR3 loop reads CASSPMAGSSYEQYF. The CDR3 region has the DNA TGTGCCAGCTCACCAATGGCGGGCAGCTCCTACGAGCAGTACTTC.